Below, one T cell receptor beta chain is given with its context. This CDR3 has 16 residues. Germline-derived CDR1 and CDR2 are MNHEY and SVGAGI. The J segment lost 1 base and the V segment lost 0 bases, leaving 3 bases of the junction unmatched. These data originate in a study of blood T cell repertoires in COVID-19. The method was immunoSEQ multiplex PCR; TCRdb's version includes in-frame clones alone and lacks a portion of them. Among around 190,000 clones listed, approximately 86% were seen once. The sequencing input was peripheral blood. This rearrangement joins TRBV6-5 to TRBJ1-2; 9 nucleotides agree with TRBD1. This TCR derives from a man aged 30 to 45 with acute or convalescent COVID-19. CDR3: CASSYSGTGINYGYTF. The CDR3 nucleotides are TGTGCCAGCAGTTACTCGGGGACAGGGATTAACTATGGCTACACCTTC.